This T cell receptor beta chain stems from a study of neoadjuvant nivolumab and ipilimumab in lung cancer. Broader study findings: Higher pretherapy blood TCR richness went with higher resected-tumor richness. From pretherapy to surgery, tumor richness and clonality rose with dual therapy.

The repertoire was sequenced with immunoSEQ multiplex PCR; TCRdb's copy has only in-frame clones and lacks some. The sample consists of fewer than 40,000 clones, roughly nine tenths of them appearing once. CDR3 length equals 12 residues. V was cut by 4 bases and J by 1 base, with 4 bases left in between. Germline loops: CDR1 SQVTM, CDR2 ANQGSEA. About this clone: Its target is not known.

The V and J genes are TRBV29-1 and TRBJ2-2; D unresolved. Sample: peripheral blood, taken before neoadjuvant nivolumab, alone or with ipilimumab. The clonotype comes from an adult with non-small cell lung cancer. CDR3 region: CSVAQNTGELFF. The CDR3 DNA reads as TGCAGCGTTGCACAGAACACCGGGGAGCTGTTTTTT.